These T cell receptor beta chains were read from a single sample in a study of blood T cell repertoires in COVID-19. The repertoire was sequenced with immunoSEQ multiplex PCR; TCRdb's copy has only in-frame clones and lacks some. Of approximately 300,000 clones in the sample, around 92% were seen once. The material sequenced was PBMCs or T cells enriched from blood (not recorded which). Receptor source: a woman in her twenties or thirties who had recovered from COVID-19. Each CDR3 is given with its conserved first and last residue. The D gene is left open where the match is weak. Size is omitted from some rows. Given values are once, few, many or a class for expanded clones.

CASSLVSRGNTEAFF	TGTGCCAGCAGCTTGGTGTCCAGGGGGAATACTGAAGCTTTCTTT	TRBV5-5	TRBD1	-	TRBJ1-1
CASSLAGGNQPQHF	TGCGCCAGCAGCTTGGCCGGAGGCAATCAGCCCCAGCATTTT	TRBV5-1	-	once	TRBJ1-5
CASSLQGASETGELFF	TGTGCCAGCAGCCTTCAGGGGGCTAGCGAGACGGGGGAGCTGTTTTTT	TRBV13	TRBD1	-	TRBJ2-2
CATSRVSGDYSNQPQHF	TGTGCCACCAGCAGAGTCTCGGGGGATTATAGCAATCAGCCCCAGCATTTT	TRBV15	-	-	TRBJ1-5
CASSSEGLINEKLFF	TGTGCCAGCAGTTCGGAGGGACTCATCAATGAAAAACTGTTTTTT	TRBV28	-	-	TRBJ1-4
CASSRQGMNTEAFF	TGTGCCAGCAGCAGACAGGGTATGAACACTGAAGCTTTCTTT	TRBV6-5	TRBD1	once	TRBJ1-1
CASSGLDRVPYEQYF	TGTGCCAGCAGTGGGTTGGACAGGGTTCCCTACGAGCAGTACTTC	TRBV25-1	TRBD1	-	TRBJ2-7
CATSREGLAGSRFGDEQFF	TGTGCCACCAGCAGAGAAGGACTAGCGGGAAGCCGCTTTGGGGATGAGCAGTTCTTC	TRBV15	TRBD2	-	TRBJ2-1
CASSLGSYGEQFF	TGTGCCAGCAGCTTAGGGAGTTACGGTGAGCAGTTCTTC	TRBV11-2	-	-	TRBJ2-1
CASRGGQGYGYTF	TGTGCCAGCAGAGGCGGACAGGGCTATGGCTACACCTTC	TRBV6-5	TRBD1	few	TRBJ1-2
CASRGQGEQYF	TGTGCCAGCAGGGGACAGGGCGAGCAGTACTTC	TRBV28	TRBD1	-	TRBJ2-7
CASSYEPLGNTIYF	TGTGCCAGCAGTTACGAGCCTCTGGGAAACACCATATATTTT	TRBV6-6	-	once	TRBJ1-3
CATSRDRGGAGGYTF	TGTGCCACCAGCAGAGATCGCGGAGGGGCGGGTGGCTACACCTTC	TRBV15	-	-	TRBJ1-2
CASSEGRGNEKLFF	TGTGCCAGCAGTGAAGGCAGGGGCAATGAAAAACTGTTTTTT	TRBV2	-	-	TRBJ1-4
CASSFSAGGGGNTIYF	TGTGCCAGCAGCTTTTCCGCAGGGGGCGGTGGAAACACCATATATTTT	TRBV11-2	TRBD1	-	TRBJ1-3
CASGTGGNTEAFF	TGTGCCAGCGGGACAGGCGGGAACACTGAAGCTTTCTTT	TRBV7-8	TRBD1	-	TRBJ1-1
CASSQDGWTSGRDEQFF	TGCGCCAGCAGCCAAGATGGGTGGACTAGCGGGAGAGACGAGCAGTTCTTC	TRBV4-3	TRBD2	-	TRBJ2-1
CASSFSPRQGAYEQYF	TGTGCCAGCAGTTTTTCCCCCAGGCAGGGGGCTTACGAGCAGTACTTC	TRBV6-5	TRBD1	-	TRBJ2-7
CASSLQGGTYNEQFF	TGTGCCAGCAGTTTACAGGGCGGAACCTACAATGAGCAGTTCTTC	TRBV27	-	-	TRBJ2-1
CASGNRGQNTGELFF	TGTGCCAGCGGCAACAGGGGACAAAACACCGGGGAGCTGTTTTTT	TRBV11-1	TRBD1	-	TRBJ2-2
CASSRGTGVIFEQYF	TGTGCCAGTAGTAGAGGGACAGGGGTCATATTCGAGCAGTACTTC	TRBV19	TRBD1	-	TRBJ2-7
CAWSWGEGTANTIYF	TGTGCCTGGAGCTGGGGGGAGGGGACGGCCAACACCATATATTTT	TRBV30	-	-	TRBJ1-3
CASSPGLDRTTGELFF	TGTGCCAGCAGCCCCGGACTGGACAGGACCACCGGGGAGCTGTTTTTT	TRBV5-5	TRBD1	-	TRBJ2-2
CASSPRASGTSYNEQFF	TGTGCCAGCAGCCCCCGGGCTAGCGGGACCTCCTACAATGAGCAGTTCTTC	TRBV13	TRBD2	-	TRBJ2-1
CSARGQQDTGELFF	TGCAGTGCTCGTGGACAGCAAGACACCGGGGAGCTGTTTTTT	TRBV20-1	-	-	TRBJ2-2
CASSLLSGRATDTQYF	TGTGCCAGCAGCCTACTTAGCGGGAGGGCCACAGATACGCAGTATTTT	TRBV5-4	TRBD2	once	TRBJ2-3
CASRRTGPYEQYF	TGTGCCAGCAGAAGAACAGGCCCCTACGAGCAGTACTTC	TRBV12-3/TRBV12-4	-	-	TRBJ2-7
CASSDGLAGVRSDTQYF	TGTGCCAGCAGTGATGGACTAGCGGGAGTCAGGTCAGATACGCAGTATTTT	TRBV6-1	TRBD2	-	TRBJ2-3
CASSPRDRGEPQHF	TGTGCCAGCAGCCCCCGGGACAGGGGGGAGCCCCAGCATTTT	TRBV7-2	TRBD1	-	TRBJ1-5